A single sample gave rise to the 2 T cell receptor beta chains below, sequenced in a study of T cell changes during pregnancy in multiple sclerosis. Sequencing was performed with immunoSEQ multiplex PCR; in TCRdb, only in-frame clones are kept and a portion is missing. The data contain fewer than 70,000 clones, about 90% of them singletons. The sequences come from peripheral blood, collected in the second trimester of pregnancy. The origin of the receptors is a female donor in good health, enrolled as a control in a pregnancy study.

This clone appeared once. The chain couples TRBV30 to TRBJ2-5; 7 nucleotides agree with TRBD2. V shed 3 bases, J shed 4 bases, and the junction held 11 bases outside the gene matches. CDR3 size: 15 residues. Germline V gives CDR1 GTSNPN, CDR2 SVGIG (reference sequence). CDR3 bases: TGTGCCTGGAGCGGGGGGACGCAACGTGGAGAGACCCAGTACTTC. It specifies CAWSGGTQRGETQYF.

This chain links TRBV30 with TRBJ1-2, with TRBD1 as a possible D gene (5 bases). CDR3 length: 12 residues. The V gene's germline CDR1 is GTSNPN and CDR2 SVGIG (reference sequence). The V and J ends lost 5 bases and 9 bases respectively, with 16 bases between them. As DNA, the CDR3 is TGTGCCTGGGGGACCCAGGGAGGGAGCTACACCTTC. It is translated as CAWGTQGGSYTF.